One T cell receptor beta chain is described in this entry. This entry comes from a study of blood T cell repertoires in COVID-19. Study-wide background: Spain, Italy and the United States supplied samples that represented acute and convalescent COVID-19.

The CDR3 is made up of 14 amino acids. V gave up 1 base and J gave up 1 base, with 7 bases separating them. The V gene's germline CDR1 is SNHLY and CDR2 FYNNEI. Original processing notes: Reference gene primer amplification gave nucleated cell count estimates. Some clones are missing from TCRdb's copy, which holds only in-frame ones; the method was immunoSEQ multiplex PCR. D and trimming come from the DNA, and the V and J calls and clone size come from that table. This table has 250,000 to 350,000 clones, 89% appearing once. The chain carries TRBV2 and TRBJ2-5; possibly TRBD1 for D (5 bases). The source material was peripheral blood. The sequence was collected from a woman in her fifties or sixties with acute or convalescent COVID-19. The CDR3 coding sequence is TGTGCCAGCAGTGAAGACAGGATCCAAGAGACCCAGTACTTC. Its translation: CASSEDRIQETQYF.